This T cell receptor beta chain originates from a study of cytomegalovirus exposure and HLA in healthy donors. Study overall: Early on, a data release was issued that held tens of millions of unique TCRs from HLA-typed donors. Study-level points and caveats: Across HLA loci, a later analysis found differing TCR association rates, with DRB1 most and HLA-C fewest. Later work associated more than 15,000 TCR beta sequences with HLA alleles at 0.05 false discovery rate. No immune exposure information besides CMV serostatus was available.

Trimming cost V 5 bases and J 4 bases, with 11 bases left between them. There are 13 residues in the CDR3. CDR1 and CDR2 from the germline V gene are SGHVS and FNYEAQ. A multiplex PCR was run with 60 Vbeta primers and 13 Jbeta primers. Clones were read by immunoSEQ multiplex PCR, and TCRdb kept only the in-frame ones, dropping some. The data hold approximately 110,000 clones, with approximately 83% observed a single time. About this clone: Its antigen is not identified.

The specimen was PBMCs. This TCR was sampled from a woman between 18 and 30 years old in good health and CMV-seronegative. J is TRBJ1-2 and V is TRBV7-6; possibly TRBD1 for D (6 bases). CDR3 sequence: CASSLGQLYGYTF. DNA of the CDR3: TGTGCCAGCAGCCTAGGACAGCTCTATGGCTACACCTTC.